This TCR beta chain appears in the sequencing data of a study of shared clonotypes between healthy human individuals. In the study overall: Every donor yielded three CD4 naive, three CD4 memory, two CD8 naive and one CD8 memory plate. Study results and caveats: How much donors shared clonotypes was expected to be affected by sequencing depth. Larger richness was generally estimated for naive than memory subsets.

There were only Caucasian adults among the donors, and all lived in Nashville, Tennessee. Comment on this clone: What it binds is not known.

The CDR3 totals 14 residues. After removal of 5 bases from V and 10 bases from J, the junction contained 6 bases not matched to a gene. Germline CDR1 LNHDA, CDR2 SQIVND (reference sequence). This table comes from immunoSEQ multiplex PCR, and its TCRdb copy is limited to in-frame clones, with some not included. Of 600,000 to 750,000 clones in the sample, just under 75% are singletons; the top ten hold approximately 2%. The chain has TRBV19 and TRBJ2-1; 12 nucleotides match TRBD1. The sequence was obtained from a woman under 40 in good health. Sequenced sample: memory CD4+ T cells sorted from blood. The subset is: CD45RA-negative fraction. The CDR3 region is CASSAGQGAWEQFF. CDR3 DNA: TGTGCCAGTAGTGCGGGACAGGGGGCATGGGAGCAGTTCTTC.